This TCR beta chain was identified during a study of T cell responses to AZD1222 COVID-19 vaccine. About this clone itself: Its specificity is not known.

Study results and caveats: Clonal diversity was possibly underestimated, and the donors were mostly white British, with more females. The study identified only five or six AZD1222 recipients as seropositive at baseline.

CDR3 length equals 14 residues. The V gene's germline CDR1 is LGHDT and CDR2 YNNKEL (reference sequence). V was pared by 2 bases and J by 1 base, with 1 base of the junction left unmatched. TCRdb's copy holds only in-frame clones and misses some; the assay was immunoSEQ multiplex PCR. The profile shows around 100,000 clones, around 87% of them singletons. J is TRBJ2-5 and V is TRBV3-1 (or the pseudogene TRBV3-2), with 7 positions matching TRBD2. The clonotype was recovered from an adult who received the AZD1222 COVID-19 vaccine. Material: peripheral blood, obtained 28 days after the second AZD1222 dose. The DNA for the CDR3 is TGTGCCAGCAGCCAACTAGCGGCCCAAGAGACCCAGTACTTC. Amino acids: CASSQLAAQETQYF.